This T cell receptor (beta chain) was sequenced for a study of beta chain features in type 1 diabetes (dated by TCRdb to the late 2010s). Regarding the research as a whole: Mean age, gender distribution, total cell number and subset yield were not different between patients and healthy donors. A total of under 140,000,000 sorted cells were examined across all samples, and the number of cells per subset was strongly correlated with RNA yield. The study compared the TCRB repertoires of sorted circulating CD4+ T cell subsets in recently diagnosed type 1 diabetes patients with those in matched healthy donors. Whereas all 30 or so donors provided naive and central memory subsets, regulatory and stem cell-like memory subsets were isolated from just 8 patients and about 8 healthy donors.

The CDR3 numbers 12 residues from cysteine through phenylalanine. The retained sequence is limited to the CDR3, 36 bases, with the frame set at the first base. V gives up 3 bases and J gives up 5 bases, and the segment between their germline ends measures 6 bases. CDR1 and CDR2 are drawn from the germline V gene (reference sequence): LNHNV, YYDKDF. The entire amount of isolated RNA was reverse transcribed using the High Capacity cDNA Reverse Transcription Kit, so the sequenced TCRB transcripts were expressed ones. Deep immunoSEQ sequencing was performed on naive, central memory and regulatory T cell samples, with an average of around 3.5 million total reads per sample. Sorted cells were lysed in RLT buffer, and RNA was extracted using DNase-treated RNeasy Micro or Mini kits according to cell number. To prevent cross-contamination, each cell subset was processed individually, whereas patient and healthy donor samples were processed jointly. Using the immunoSEQ multiplex PCR, TCRB sequences were amplified from cDNA into 87-bp fragments spanning the CDR3 region. Sequencing of the amplicons was done on the Illumina HiSeq platform. The authors' pipeline ran thus. PCR bias was corrected computationally using synthetic template baselines, and reads within Hamming distance 2 were collapsed, with unmergeable singletons discarded. Reads were aligned to IMGT to assign V, D and J genes, CDR3 length, and insertions or deletions at six rearrangement sites. Clonotype counts were normalized to sorted cell number within each subset before computing true diversity and Gini coefficients with the tcR R package. The overlap coefficient, calculated on TCRB nucleotide sequences, was used to measure repertoire sharing. As a proxy for the pre-selection repertoire, out-of-frame TCRB sequences from naive cells were analyzed. What TCRdb holds here is the immuneACCESS table cut down to in-frame rearrangements. Part of the clones is not present; checked against another copy, under half of the missing clones reflect an unresolved V gene, and the others are unexplained. For V, J and clone size, that table is used; D and trimming come from the DNA. The sample includes hundreds of thousands of clones, with about a sixth observed a single time. The ten most abundant clones make up 0.02% to 0.025% of the sample.

Each donor gave one peripheral blood draw, averaging roughly 120 mL, which was collected into heparinised tubes. A BD FACSAria II was used to sort naive, central memory, regulatory and stem cell-like memory CD4+ T cells with a panel that included CD45RO, CCR7, CD25, CD127, CD95 and CD27. Every sorted population had a purity above 95%. PBMCs were isolated immediately by Lymphoprep density gradient centrifugation and stained directly without culture. Samples were stained and sorted in pairs, with one healthy donor and one patient per experiment, so that batch effects were minimized. Comments on this clone: No antigen is known for it. Base qualities are missing; no much larger clone stands one base away. Other DNA sequences in this sample translate to the same CDR3.

What the research found in general, with its limitations: HLA sub-analyses involved small numbers of individuals, so any influence of HLA type on TCRB rearrangement remained unresolved. Because cDNA was sequenced instead of genomic DNA, activated cells with high expression could be over-represented, although the groups did not differ in activation or CD3 levels. The naive, central memory and regulatory TCRB repertoires appeared to resemble one another more closely among patients than among healthy donors. In all four CD4+ subsets, TCRB CDR3 length was moderately but significantly shorter in type 1 diabetes patients. At VDJ recombination sites, patients with type 1 diabetes made fewer insertions and deleted more nucleotides, a pattern implying thymic rearrangement abnormalities. Shorter templates might have been favored by PCR, but patient and control samples were amplified and corrected together, so both groups would have been affected equally by any skew.

The rearrangement joined TRBV15 to TRBJ2-3, with no confidently assigned D gene. Sequencing was done on a sample of naive CD4+ T cells from blood. In the paper's terms, the cell subset or site label means: true naive CD4+ T cells. The receptor comes from a woman between 18 and 29 years old in good health. This receptor has the CDR3 CATSRPRDTQYF. The nucleotides are TGTGCCACCAGCAGGCCGCGAGATACGCAGTATTTT.